Below are 29 T cell receptor beta chains sequenced from a single sample in a study of blood T cells in healthy people across ages. Sample-barcoded 5' priming and a J-beta primer mix drove a second PCR of roughly 7 to 11 cycles. TCRdb itself ran the 5' RACE reads through MiXCR, one entry per CDR3 protein. Of fewer than 800,000 distinct CDR3 sequences in the sample, under 25% were seen once. Sequenced sample: blood. All receptors derive from a man aged 70-80 years in good health.

V gene TRBV28 combines with J gene TRBJ2-7, with D unclear. CDR3 size: 14 residues. Per the germline V gene, CDR1 is MDHEN and CDR2 is SYDVKM. V lost 2 bases, J lost 6 bases, and 14 bases lay in between. CDR3 in amino acids: CASSLTGPTREQYF. The DNA of the CDR3 is TGTGCCAGCAGTTTAACGGGCCCCACACGCGAGCAGTACTTC.

This clonotype was seen ten or more times. This sequence joins TRBV3-1 and TRBJ1-4; D remains ambiguous. Germline V gene sequence: CDR1 LGHDT, CDR2 YNNKEL (reference sequence). This CDR3 is 15 amino acids long. Trimming cost V 0 bases and J 10 bases, with 15 bases left between them. CDR3 loop: CASSQEGSRRGKLFF. CDR3 coding DNA: TGTGCCAGCAGCCAAGAAGGCAGTCGGCGTGGAAAACTGTTTTTT.

Worth noting for this clonotype: A read error may produce the germline difference seen at one junction end. The chain employs TRBV7-3 and TRBJ2-5; D is perhaps TRBD2 (5 bases). From germline, CDR1 is SGHTA and CDR2 FQGTGA. CDR3 length equals 15 residues. The chain's CDR3 is CASSFSPGSQETRYF. As DNA, the CDR3 is TGTGCCAGCAGCTTTAGTCCGGGAAGTCAAGAGACCCGGTACTTC.

This clonotype occurred a few times. The rearrangement links TRBV6-5 to TRBJ2-7; TRBD2 agrees at 9 bases. CDR1 is MNHEY, CDR2 SVGAGI, per germline. V trimming: 6 bases; J trimming: 5 bases; junction bases outside the gene matches: 5. The CDR3 runs to 13 residues. CDR3 residues: CASRDSGRNEQYF. In nucleotides, the CDR3 is TGTGCCAGCAGAGATAGCGGGAGAAACGAGCAGTACTTC.

The rearrangement links TRBV20-1 to TRBJ1-2; D gene uncertain. CDR3 length: 12 residues. V lost 3 bases, J lost 2 bases, and 7 bases lay in between. Per germline, CDR1 DFQATT and CDR2 SNEGSKA (reference sequence). CDR3 region: CSARGPNYGYTF. For the CDR3, the DNA is TGCAGTGCTAGGGGTCCGAACTATGGCTACACCTTC.

This clonotype came up a few times. The rearrangement joins TRBV4-2 to TRBJ1-1; 8 nucleotides line up with TRBD1. CDR1 and CDR2 from the germline V gene are LGHNA and YNFKEQ. With V trimmed by 3 bases and J by 1 base, 7 bases remained unmatched. CDR3 size: 16 residues. The CDR3: CASSQGTGGPNTEAFF. CDR3 DNA: TGTGCCAGCAGCCAGGGGACAGGTGGACCGAACACTGAAGCTTTCTTT.

This clonotype was observed a handful of times. The chain uses TRBV15 and TRBJ1-5; 9 bases are a match to TRBD1. This CDR3 has 15 residues. Germline V gives CDR1 LNHNV, CDR2 YYDKDF (reference sequence). After removal of 2 bases from V and 2 bases from J, the junction contained 1 base not matched to a gene. For the CDR3, the DNA is TGTGCCACCAGCAGAAGGACAGGGGGCAATCAGCCCCAGCATTTT. Protein sequence: CATSRRTGGNQPQHF.

This clonotype appeared a few times. V is TRBV30 and J is TRBJ2-1, with TRBD2 matching over 8 bases. In germline, CDR1 is GTSNPN, CDR2 SVGIG (reference sequence). Trimming at V came to 1 base and at J to 3 bases, leaving 8 bases not matched to a gene. The length of the CDR3 is 16 residues. The CDR3 DNA reads as TGTGCCTGGAGTGCTTCGAGGACTAGCATCTACAATGAGCAGTTCTTC. As protein: CAWSASRTSIYNEQFF.

This clonotype was picked up many times. The chain carries TRBV12-3 or TRBV12-4 and TRBJ2-3, with 9 positions matching TRBD2. CDR3 size: 16 residues. The V segment lost 4 bases and the J segment 2 bases; nucleotides outside the gene matches: 7. This chain's CDR3 is CASSSVAGAITDTQYF. The CDR3 coding sequence is TGTGCCAGCAGTTCCGTAGCGGGAGCGATCACAGATACGCAGTATTTT.

The V gene is TRBV20-1, the J gene TRBJ1-1, with D tentatively TRBD1 (6 bases). V was trimmed by 2 bases and J by 5 bases, leaving 9 bases between them. From germline, CDR1 is DFQATT and CDR2 SNEGSKA (reference sequence). This CDR3 comprises 12 residues. CDR3 region: CSARIGQTEAFF. DNA for the CDR3: TGCAGTGCTAGAATCGGACAGACTGAAGCTTTCTTT.

This clonotype has a count of ten or more. The chain uses TRBV7-2 and TRBJ2-1; D is possibly TRBD2 (6 bases). CDR3 size: 16 residues. V lost 5 bases and J 13 bases, leaving 27 bases between the germline ends. CDR1 and CDR2 (germline): SGHTA, FQGNSA. The CDR3 loop reads CASSLRTTRAWVSQFF. In DNA form, the CDR3 reads TGTGCCAGCAGCCTCCGGACTACCCGGGCCTGGGTATCTCAGTTCTTC.

This clonotype was counted between two and nine times. The chain carries TRBV6-2 or TRBV6-3 and TRBJ2-5; 10 nucleotides line up with TRBD2. The J call may be mistaken, given a closer DNA end match to TRBJ2-7. The CDR3 totals 14 residues. Germline V CDR1 and CDR2: MNHEY, SVGEGT. The CDR3 nucleotides are TGTGCCAGCAGTTACTCGACTAGCGGGTACGAGCAGTACTTC. Encoded protein: CASSYSTSGYEQYF.

A remark on this clonotype: The conserved closing phenylalanine or tryptophan is absent in this CDR3, likely reflecting a read error. CDR3 nucleotide sequence: TGTGCCAGCAGACCAATTGTACGGACTAGCGGGAGCTTCTACGAGCAGTACCTC. It yields the protein CASRPIVRTSGSFYEQYL. This chain connects TRBV6-2 or TRBV6-3 to TRBJ2-7; TRBD2 matches 13 bases. Germline CDR1 and CDR2: MNHEY and SVGEGT. V shed 6 bases, J shed 3 bases, and the junction held 14 bases outside the gene matches. The CDR3 sequence is 18 residues long.

A few counts support this clonotype. The chain recombines TRBV7-2 with TRBJ2-1; 13 bases line up with TRBD2. The germline V gene encodes CDR1 SGHTA and CDR2 FQGNSA. This CDR3 is built from 15 residues. V gave up 4 bases and J gave up 4 bases; unmatched junction bases: 1. In nucleotides, the CDR3 is TGTGCCAGCAGCTGGACTAGCGGGAGATACAATGAGCAGTTCTTC. As protein: CASSWTSGRYNEQFF.

This clonotype was seen only once. CDR3 residues: CASSLLYYKPANYGYTF. The CDR3 DNA follows: TGTGCCAGCAGTTTATTGTATTACAAACCAGCTAACTATGGCTACACCTTC. The chain has TRBV28 and TRBJ1-2; D ambiguous. This CDR3 comprises 17 residues. Germline CDR1 reads MDHEN; CDR2 reads SYDVKM. Between the trimmed V and J ends, which lost 1 base and 0 bases, there was a span of 15 bases.

This chain joins TRBV4-1 and TRBJ2-4; D is undetermined. Germline V CDR1 and CDR2: MGHRA, YSYEKL. The CDR3 runs to 14 residues. Between the trimmed V and J ends, which lost 0 bases and 15 bases, there was a span of 18 bases. The CDR3 loop is CASSQDPAIPGGYF. The CDR3 coding sequence is TGCGCCAGCAGCCAAGACCCGGCGATCCCTGGTGGGTACTTC.

The chain joins TRBV5-5 to TRBJ2-7; D perhaps matches TRBD2 (5 bases). Germline CDR1 reads SGHKS; CDR2 reads YYEKEE (reference sequence). The ends were cut back, 0 bases at V and 1 base at J, with 14 bases in the middle. The CDR3 covers 16 residues. In DNA form, the CDR3 reads TGTGCCAGCAGCTTGGGAGCTGGGAGTGGTTCCTACGAGCAGTACTTC. Translating gives CASSLGAGSGSYEQYF.

This clonotype was detected a few times. This chain connects TRBV7-9 to TRBJ2-4, with TRBD1 identical over 8 bases. Trimming removed 2 bases from V and 3 bases from J; junction bases left unmatched: 6. Germline V gene sequence: CDR1 SEHNR, CDR2 FQNEAQ (reference sequence). CDR3 length: 16 residues. The CDR3 region is CASSLWTGIVKNIQYF. The CDR3, as DNA: TGTGCCAGCAGCTTATGGACAGGGATCGTCAAAAACATTCAGTACTTC.

The V call is TRBV7-2, the J call TRBJ2-7; TRBD2 matches 12 bases. The CDR3 is 16 amino acids. V lost 0 bases, J lost 7 bases, and 7 bases stayed unmatched. Germline assignment: CDR1 SGHTA and CDR2 FQGNSA. This chain's CDR3 is CASSLALLAGGGEQYF. The DNA of the CDR3 is TGTGCCAGCAGCTTAGCGCTACTAGCGGGGGGAGGGGAGCAGTACTTC.

This chain uses TRBV9 with TRBJ2-1; a possible D gene is TRBD2 (5 bases). V gave up 7 bases and J gave up 4 bases, with 12 bases separating them. Germline CDR1 and CDR2: SGDLS and YYNGEE. The CDR3 is made up of 13 amino acids. The CDR3 loop is CASDNGVYNEQFF. The CDR3 nucleotides read TGTGCCAGCGACAACGGGGTTTACAATGAGCAGTTCTTC.

Worth noting for this clonotype: The CDR3 ends on some other residue instead of the conserved phenylalanine or tryptophan, so this is likely a read error. V gene TRBV28 combines with J gene TRBJ2-5; 9 bases are a match to TRBD2. The end of the DNA is better explained by TRBJ2-1, so the J call may be wrong. Looked up from germline, CDR1 is MDHEN and CDR2 is SYDVKM. The CDR3 covers 15 residues. This chain's CDR3 is CATKTGREGLNEQFL. The DNA for the CDR3 is TGTGCCACCAAGACTGGGCGGGAGGGCCTGAATGAGCAGTTCCTC.

The rearrangement uses TRBV5-5 and TRBJ2-2, with D possibly matching TRBD1 (5 bases). This CDR3 comprises 13 residues. V was trimmed by 4 bases and J by 6 bases, leaving 10 bases between them. CDR1 and CDR2 (germline): SGHKS, YYEKEE (reference sequence). CDR3 protein: CASSLTVAGELFF. CDR3 coding DNA: TGTGCCAGCAGCCTGACAGTCGCCGGGGAGCTGTTTTTT. The variable domain in full, with the rest retrieved from reference TRBV5-5 and TRBJ2-2, is DAGVTQSPTHLIKTRGQQVTLRCSPISGHKSVSWYQQVLGQGPQFIFQYYEKEERGRGNFPDRFSARQFPNYSSELNVNALLLGDSALYLCASSLTVAGELFFGEGSRLTVL.

The chain employs TRBV7-2 and TRBJ2-1, with 11 bases fitting TRBD2. V dropped 5 bases and J dropped 2; count of bases not matched to a gene: 11. This CDR3 is built from 18 residues. The V gene's germline CDR1 is SGHTA and CDR2 FQGNSA. This chain's CDR3 is CASSPRSRTSGPYNEQFF. The CDR3 DNA sequence: TGTGCCAGCAGCCCTAGGTCCAGGACTAGCGGGCCCTACAATGAGCAGTTCTTC.

The chain joins TRBV6-5 to TRBJ2-1; 8 bases are shared with TRBD1. The CDR3 consists of 13 residues. Trimming removed 4 bases from V and 6 bases from J; junction bases left unmatched: 2. Germline loops: CDR1 MNHEY, CDR2 SVGAGI. The CDR3 is CASSSDRVNEQFF. CDR3 nucleotides: TGTGCCAGCAGTTCGGACAGGGTCAATGAGCAGTTCTTC.

Notes on this clonotype: Possible read error: a much larger clone is one base away. V usage is TRBV6-2 or TRBV6-3 and J usage is TRBJ2-7; D gene unclear. This CDR3 contains 11 residues. Germline V gives CDR1 MNHEY, CDR2 SVGEGT. In DNA, the CDR3 is TGTGCCAGCAGTGACCTCTACGACCAGTACTTC. Amino acids: CASSDLYDQYF.

This clonotype was recorded many times. V gene TRBV7-2 combines with J gene TRBJ2-5; TRBD2 is a possible D gene (5 bases). This CDR3 contains 15 residues. Germline CDR1 is SGHTA and CDR2 is FQGNSA. The V gene lost 0 bases and the J gene lost 5 bases, with 13 bases spanning the gap. This chain's CDR3 is CASSLAGASGETQYF. Here the CDR3 DNA reads TGTGCCAGCAGCTTAGCGGGAGCTTCGGGGGAGACCCAGTACTTC.

This clonotype was observed at least ten times. This sequence joins TRBV15 and TRBJ1-6; TRBD1 agrees at 7 bases. This CDR3 contains 13 residues. Germline V gene lookup returns CDR1 LNHNV and CDR2 YYDKDF (reference sequence). The ends lost 6 bases at V and 5 bases at J; junction bases unmatched: 1. CDR3 DNA: TGTGCCACCAGAGGACAGGATAATTCACCCCTCCACTTT. It codes for CATRGQDNSPLHF.

A note on this clonotype: Since no conserved phenylalanine or tryptophan closes the CDR3, a read error is the likely cause. The chain uses TRBV20-1 and TRBJ2-7; no clear D. The V and J ends lost 1 base and 0 bases respectively, with 7 bases between them. The CDR3 is 13 residues long. The germline gives CDR1 DFQATT, CDR2 SNEGSKA (reference sequence). The CDR3 loop reads CSARATYSYEQYS. The CDR3 region has the DNA TGCAGTGCTAGAGCGACTTACTCCTACGAGCAGTACTCC.

The chain recombines TRBV20-1 with TRBJ2-5; 12 bases line up with TRBD2. The CDR3 consists of 14 residues. Trimming cost V 2 bases and J 4 bases; bases outside gene matches: 2. The V gene's germline CDR1 is DFQATT and CDR2 SNEGSKA (reference sequence). This CDR3 is CSARPSGRVETQYF. The CDR3 DNA sequence: TGCAGTGCTAGACCTAGCGGGAGGGTAGAGACCCAGTACTTC.